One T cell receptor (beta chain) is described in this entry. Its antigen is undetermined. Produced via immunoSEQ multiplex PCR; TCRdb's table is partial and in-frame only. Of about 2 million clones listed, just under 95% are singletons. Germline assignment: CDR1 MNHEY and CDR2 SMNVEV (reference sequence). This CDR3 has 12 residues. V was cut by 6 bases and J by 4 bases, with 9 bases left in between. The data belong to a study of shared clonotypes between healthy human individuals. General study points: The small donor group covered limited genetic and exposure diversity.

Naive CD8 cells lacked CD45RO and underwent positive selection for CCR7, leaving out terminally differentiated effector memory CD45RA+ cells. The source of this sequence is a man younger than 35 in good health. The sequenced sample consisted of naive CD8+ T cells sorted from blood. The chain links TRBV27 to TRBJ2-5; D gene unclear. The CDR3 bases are TGTGCCAGCAGCTCAGGAGCAGAGACCCAGTACTTC. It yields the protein CASSSGAETQYF.